The 23 T cell receptor beta chains presented below share a single source sample, sequenced in a study of blood T cell repertoires in COVID-19. The method was immunoSEQ multiplex PCR; TCRdb's version includes in-frame clones alone and lacks a portion of them. The sample lists a few hundred thousand clones; over 75% were seen once. The specimen was peripheral blood. The source is a woman aged 45-60 years who had recovered from COVID-19.

V is TRBV30 and J is TRBJ1-1; D perhaps matches TRBD1 (6 bases). This CDR3 is built from 13 residues. With 4 bases removed from V and 1 base from J, the gap between germline ends came to 10 bases. Germline V lookup: CDR1 GTSNPN, CDR2 SVGIG (reference sequence). The CDR3 here is CAWKLQGNTEAFF. The CDR3 DNA sequence: TGTGCCTGGAAACTACAGGGGAACACTGAAGCTTTCTTT.

The CDR3 protein is CASSRTGGNQETQYF. Here the CDR3 DNA reads TGTGCCAGCAGCCGGACAGGGGGTAACCAAGAGACCCAGTACTTC. This chain uses TRBV7-2 with TRBJ2-5; TRBD1 matches at 10 bases. CDR1 SGHTA and CDR2 FQGNSA come from the germline V gene. This CDR3 is built from 15 residues. The V gene end was trimmed by 5 bases and the J gene end by 0 bases; junction bases not matched to a gene: 3.

The chain recombines TRBV19 with TRBJ2-2; D possibly corresponds to TRBD2 (6 bases). CDR1 LNHDA and CDR2 SQIVND come from the germline V gene (reference sequence). CDR3 size: 15 residues. The V end was cut by 10 bases, the J end by 4 bases, with 19 bases between. Here the CDR3 DNA reads TGTGCCACCAACCACCGGGACTCCTCCACCGGGGAGCTGTTTTTT. As protein: CATNHRDSSTGELFF.

V gene TRBV13 combines with J gene TRBJ1-6, with TRBD1 matching 7 bases. CDR3 length: 16 residues. Germline-derived CDR1 and CDR2 are PRHDT and FYEKMQ (reference sequence). V shed 5 bases, J shed 8 bases, and the junction held 12 bases outside the gene matches. The CDR3 protein is CASSPITGVRYSPLHF. The DNA for the CDR3 is TGTGCCAGCAGCCCAATAACAGGGGTTCGATATTCACCCCTCCACTTT. Full variable domain (missing parts from reference TRBV13 and TRBJ1-6): AAGVIQSPRHLIKEKRETATLKCYPIPRHDTVYWYQQGPGQDPQFLISFYEKMQSDKGSIPDRFSAQQFSDYHSELNMSSLELGDSALYFCASSPITGVRYSPLHFGNGTRLTVT.

The V gene is TRBV10-3, the J gene TRBJ1-5, with 12 bases identical to TRBD1. The V gene end was trimmed by 5 bases and the J gene end by 6 bases; junction bases not matched to a gene: 8. This CDR3 has 16 amino acids. Per the germline V gene, CDR1 is ENHRY and CDR2 is SYGVKD. The CDR3 sequence is CAISKGGQGAGQPQHF. The CDR3 DNA reads as TGTGCCATCAGTAAGGGGGGACAGGGGGCCGGTCAGCCCCAGCATTTT.

The J gene is TRBJ2-3, the V gene TRBV27, with 7 bases that match TRBD2. V gave up 2 bases and J gave up 5 bases; unmatched junction bases: 13. Germline CDR1 is MNHEY and CDR2 is SMNVEV (reference sequence). The CDR3 has 17 amino acids. CDR3 in DNA: TGTGCCAGCAGTTTAATTGTTTCGGGGGGAGGGAGAGATACGCAGTATTTT. The encoded protein is CASSLIVSGGGRDTQYF.

The chain employs TRBV30 and TRBJ2-7, with 9 bases aligning to TRBD1. With V trimmed by 3 bases and J by 0 bases, 6 bases remained unmatched. The germline V gene has CDR1 GTSNPN and CDR2 SVGIG (reference sequence). This CDR3 comprises 15 residues. CDR3 protein: CAWRDIQGASYEQYF. DNA of the CDR3: TGTGCCTGGAGGGACATACAGGGGGCCTCCTACGAGCAGTACTTC.

For this clone: Other DNA variants within this sample encode the same CDR3. This chain connects TRBV5-5 to TRBJ1-4; D gene ambiguous. In germline, CDR1 is SGHKS, CDR2 YYEKEE (reference sequence). The CDR3 sequence is 14 residues long. V was cut by 1 base and J by 0 bases, with 4 bases left in between. The CDR3 reads CASSLRATNEKLFF. The CDR3 region has the DNA TGTGCCAGCAGCTTGCGTGCAACTAATGAAAAACTGTTTTTT.

This clone has a single count. This chain links TRBV4-3 with TRBJ1-2; a possible D gene is TRBD1 (6 bases). Per germline, CDR1 LGHNA and CDR2 YSLEER. There are 14 residues in the CDR3. Trimming shortened V by 0 bases and J by 8 bases, and 13 bases separated the two germline ends. This chain's CDR3 is CASSQDPRTDGYTF. CDR3 DNA: TGCGCCAGCAGCCAAGACCCAAGGACAGACGGCTACACCTTC.

V usage is TRBV3-1 (or the pseudogene TRBV3-2) and J usage is TRBJ2-4; TRBD2 agrees at 7 bases. The CDR3 is made up of 17 amino acids. Germline CDR1 reads LGHDT; CDR2 reads YNNKEL (reference sequence). J lost 6 bases, V lost 6 bases, and 17 bases had no gene match. CDR3 nucleotide sequence: TGTGCCAGCAGATATCAAGGCGGGTCTCCGGGGGGAAACATTCAGTACTTC. Translated, it gives CASRYQGGSPGGNIQYF.

The rearrangement uses TRBV15 and TRBJ2-1; perhaps TRBD1 as D (6 bases). The V and J ends lost 5 bases and 6 bases respectively, with 14 bases between them. CDR1 is LNHNV, CDR2 YYDKDF, per germline (reference sequence). The CDR3 sequence is 14 residues long. For the CDR3, the DNA is TGTGCCACCAGCCAGAGAAGAGGGGGCAATGAGCAGTTCTTC. Amino acid sequence: CATSQRRGGNEQFF. Full variable domain (rest looked up from reference TRBV15 and TRBJ2-1): DAMVIQNPRYQVTQFGKPVTLSCSQTLNHNVMYWYQQKSSQAPKLLFHYYDKDFNNEADTPDNFQSRRPNTSFCFLDIRSPGLGDTAMYLCATSQRRGGNEQFFGPGTRLTVL.

The chain is built from TRBV7-2 and TRBJ2-5; weak D call: TRBD1 (6 bases). CDR1 and CDR2 (germline): SGHTA, FQGNSA. CDR3 length equals 14 residues. V lost 6 bases to trimming and J lost 1 base, with 12 bases between them. The CDR3 region has the DNA TGTGCCAGCAGTTCGCAGGGGCTCCAAGAGACCCAGTACTTC. This encodes CASSSQGLQETQYF.

As DNA, the CDR3 is TGTGCCAGCAGTATACAGGGTTCCTACAATGAGCAGTTCTTC. Residues: CASSIQGSYNEQFF. J is TRBJ2-1 and V is TRBV25-1; maybe TRBD1 (6 bases). This CDR3 region has 14 residues. Germline V lookup: CDR1 MGHDK, CDR2 SYGVNS. Trimming shortened V by 5 bases and J by 1 base, and 9 bases separated the two germline ends.

The CDR3 bases are TGTGCCAGCAGGACAGGACGTCAAGAGACCCAGTACTTC. This encodes CASRTGRQETQYF. This chain joins TRBV2 and TRBJ2-5, with a tentative D call TRBD1 (6 bases). CDR3 length: 13 residues. V shed 6 bases and J shed 2 bases, with 10 bases lying between them. Germline V gene sequence: CDR1 SNHLY, CDR2 FYNNEI.

The CDR3 protein is CASSRQGASEQFF. The CDR3 DNA is TGTGCCAGTAGCAGACAGGGGGCAAGTGAGCAGTTCTTC. The chain carries TRBV19 and TRBJ2-1, with 10 bases aligning to TRBD1. This CDR3 has 13 amino acids. CDR1 and CDR2 from the germline V gene are LNHDA and SQIVND (reference sequence). V shed 6 bases, J shed 9 bases, and the junction held 5 bases outside the gene matches.

The rearrangement uses TRBV21-1 and TRBJ1-2; TRBD1 reflects the table's D call only, with no check against the DNA. TRBV21-1 is a recognized pseudogene. The CDR3 is made up of 15 amino acids. As DNA, the CDR3 is TGTGCCAGCAGCAAATCCGGGACAAACGTCTATGGCTACACCTTC. This codes for CASSKSGTNVYGYTF.

This chain joins TRBV4-3 and TRBJ1-6; D gene ambiguous. The CDR3 has 13 residues. V was cut by 0 bases and J by 10 bases, with 7 bases left in between. Germline CDR1 and CDR2: LGHNA and YSLEER. The CDR3 nucleotides are TGCGCCAGCAGCCAAGATGCGGGCTCACCCCTCCACTTT. Amino acid sequence: CASSQDAGSPLHF.

The chain has TRBV7-2 and TRBJ2-1; D is perhaps TRBD2 (5 bases). This CDR3 comprises 16 residues. The germline V and J ends were trimmed by 1 base and 5 bases, with 15 bases remaining between them. Germline CDR1 and CDR2: SGHTA and FQGNSA. The CDR3 loop is CASSLGEFYGHNEQFF. The CDR3 nucleotides are TGTGCCAGCAGCTTAGGGGAGTTTTATGGGCACAATGAGCAGTTCTTC. The full variable domain, its missing parts supplied by reference TRBV7-2 and TRBJ2-1, is GAGVSQSPSNKVTEKGKDVELRCDPISGHTALYWYRQSLGQGLEFLIYFQGNSAPDKSGLPSDRFSAERTGGSVSTLTIQRTQQEDSAVYLCASSLGEFYGHNEQFFGPGTRLTVL.

The chain couples TRBV5-1 to TRBJ1-1; tentatively, D is TRBD1 (6 bases). V lost 3 bases to trimming and J lost 6 bases, with 12 bases between them. CDR1 and CDR2 from the germline V gene are SGHRS and YFSETQ. The length of the CDR3 is 13 residues. The CDR3 region is CASSSTGFPEAFF. The CDR3 DNA follows: TGCGCCAGCAGCTCTACAGGGTTCCCTGAAGCTTTCTTT. Variable domain in full (rest from reference TRBV5-1 and TRBJ1-1): KAGVTQTPRYLIKTRGQQVTLSCSPISGHRSVSWYQQTPGQGLQFLFEYFSETQRNKGNFPGRFSGRQFSNSRSEMNVSTLELGDSALYLCASSSTGFPEAFFGQGTRLTVV.

This rearrangement joins TRBV7-6 to TRBJ1-1, with TRBD1 as a possible D gene (5 bases). The CDR3 length is 14 residues. Germline assignment: CDR1 SGHVS and CDR2 FNYEAQ. Trimming cost V 5 bases and J 1 base, with 11 bases left between them. The CDR3 nucleotides are TGTGCCAGCAGCGAGACAGTTACGAACACTGAAGCTTTCTTT. This translates into CASSETVTNTEAFF.

The chain links TRBV28 to TRBJ1-1; TRBD1 agrees at 12 bases. V lost 6 bases, J lost 6 bases, and 11 bases stayed unmatched. Germline V lookup: CDR1 MDHEN, CDR2 SYDVKM. This CDR3 contains 16 residues. The CDR3 protein is CASSRDRGRRLPEAFF. The CDR3 DNA reads as TGTGCCAGCAGCCGGGACAGGGGGCGCCGATTGCCTGAAGCTTTCTTT.

V gene TRBV18 combines with J gene TRBJ2-1; 8 bases are shared with TRBD1. Unmatched junction bases numbered 7, after V lost 2 bases and J lost 7 bases. The CDR3 has 15 amino acids. Germline V lookup: CDR1 KGHSH, CDR2 LQKENI. The CDR3: CASSPFDRGGNEQFF. CDR3 coding DNA: TGTGCCAGCTCACCATTCGACAGGGGAGGAAATGAGCAGTTCTTC.

The chain has TRBV6-4 and TRBJ2-1; 8 bases are a match to TRBD1. Unmatched junction bases numbered 4, after V lost 6 bases and J lost 0 bases. Germline lookup yields CDR1 MRHNA and CDR2 SNTAGT. CDR3 size: 15 residues. This chain's CDR3 is CASSQQGVSYNEQFF. CDR3 bases: TGTGCCAGCAGCCAACAGGGGGTCTCCTACAATGAGCAGTTCTTC.